A selection of T cell receptor beta chains follows, all from one sample in a study of vaccination effects on CD4 cells after COVID-19. Profiling relied on immunoSEQ multiplex PCR, and the TCRdb table lists in-frame clones only, not all of them. Of tens of thousands of clones in the sample, around 80% are singletons; the top ten hold approximately 15%. These TCRs are of unknown antigen specificity. The starting material was CD4+ T cells from PBMCs cultured with HCoV-OC43 spike peptides, obtained after COVID-19 vaccination. The receptor set was obtained from a human donor who received a COVID-19 vaccine. Each CDR3 is given with its conserved first and last residue. The order of the fields is V gene, J gene, clone size, D gene, CDR3 DNA, CDR3 protein. D genes are given only for firm matches. Expanded clones get a size class; other rows say once, few or many, or leave the size out.

TRBV4-2	TRBJ1-3	-	-	TGTGCCAGCAGCCAGGAATACAGGTTTGGCTCTGGAAACACCATATATTTT	CASSQEYRFGSGNTIYF
TRBV4-1	TRBJ2-7	-	-	TGCGCCAGCAGCCAAGATTTGAGGGAGCAGTACTTC	CASSQDLREQYF
TRBV5-6	TRBJ1-5	few	-	TGTGCCAGCAGCTTGCGGCAGGGGCTGCCCCCTGGAAGGCCCCAGCATTTT	CASSLRQGLPPGRPQHF
TRBV7-9	TRBJ2-3	-	-	TGTGCCAGCAGCCCTGGACTCGTCTTTAGCACAGATACGCAGTATTTT	CASSPGLVFSTDTQYF
TRBV18	TRBJ2-7	few	-	TGTGCCAGCTCACCCGGGGGCCTGGCGTCCTACGAGCAGTACTTC	CASSPGGLASYEQYF
TRBV5-8	TRBJ2-5	-	TRBD2	TGTGCCAGCAGCTCGGGAGAAGCGGGGGTAGAGACCCAGTACTTC	CASSSGEAGVETQYF
TRBV7-7	TRBJ2-5	few	-	TGTGCCAGCAGCACCGGACGGAGGTACCAAGAGACCCAGTACTTC	CASSTGRRYQETQYF
TRBV6-1	TRBJ1-2	-	-	TGTGCCAGCAGTGAAGGGGGACGGTCGGAGGGCTACACCTTC	CASSEGGRSEGYTF
TRBV11-1	TRBJ2-3	-	TRBD1	TGTGCCAGCAGCCTCAGACAGGGTGCAGATACGCAGTATTTT	CASSLRQGADTQYF
TRBV7-9	TRBJ2-3	-	-	TGTGCCAGCAGCGTAGGACTCGACCCGAGCACAGATACGCAGTATTTT	CASSVGLDPSTDTQYF
TRBV5-6	TRBJ2-3	-	TRBD1	TGTGCCAGCAGAAACTCAGGGGGTACAGATACGCAGTATTTT	CASRNSGGTDTQYF
TRBV10-3	TRBJ2-7	-	-	TGTGCCATCAGCGGGATAAGGGAGCAGTACTTC	CAISGIREQYF
TRBV6-5	TRBJ2-7	-	TRBD1	TGTGCCAGCAGTACAGGGGGCGGGTACGAGCAGTACTTC	CASSTGGGYEQYF
TRBV29-1	TRBJ2-5	-	-	TGCAGCGTTGACCTGAACAGCCAAGAGACCCAGTACTTC	CSVDLNSQETQYF
TRBV10-3	TRBJ1-5	-	-	TGTGCCATCAGTGAGTCACAGGGTGGGAACAATCAGCCCCAGCATTTT	CAISESQGGNNQPQHF
TRBV10-1	TRBJ2-3	-	-	TGCGCCAGCAGTGCAGAGGGGCGACCCACAGATACGCAGTATTTT	CASSAEGRPTDTQYF
TRBV5-8	TRBJ2-7	-	-	TGTGCCAGCAGCCGTCCGCATCCATTTGTAACCCACGAGCAGTACTTC	CASSRPHPFVTHEQYF
TRBV7-9	TRBJ2-7	-	TRBD1	TGTGCCAGCAGCTTGGGGGACAGGGCCCACGAGCAGTACTTC	CASSLGDRAHEQYF
TRBV7-9	TRBJ1-1	-	-	TGTGCCAGCAGCCTGCTCGGGGACACTGAAGCTTTCTTT	CASSLLGDTEAFF
TRBV6-5	TRBJ1-1	few	-	TGTGCCAGCAGTTACTATGGAGGTGAAGCTTTCTTT	CASSYYGGEAFF
TRBV7-9	TRBJ1-2	few	TRBD1	TGTGCCAGCAGCCCCGGACAGGGAGGCTATGGCTACACCTTC	CASSPGQGGYGYTF
TRBV6-5	TRBJ2-7	-	-	TGTGCCAGCACTAAGACAGAGACCTACGAGCAGTACTTC	CASTKTETYEQYF
TRBV5-1	TRBJ1-1	once	-	TGCGCCAGCAGCTTGGACAGAAACACTGAAGCTTTCTTT	CASSLDRNTEAFF
TRBV19	TRBJ1-2	-	-	TGTGCCAGTAGTATGTATTCGGGGCGCGACTATGGCTACACCTTC	CASSMYSGRDYGYTF
TRBV23-1	TRBJ2-1	-	-	TGCGCCAGCAGTCAATTGGGAGATACGCGGAATGAGCAGTTCTTC	CASSQLGDTRNEQFF
TRBV9	TRBJ2-1	-	-	TGTGCCAGCAGCGTAGTCACAGATCGGAATGAGCAGTTCTTC	CASSVVTDRNEQFF
TRBV7-2	TRBJ1-6	-	-	TGTGCCAGCAGCTTAGGGGCACAGGGAGGCTCACCCCTCCACTTT	CASSLGAQGGSPLHF
TRBV19	TRBJ2-3	-	TRBD1	TGTGCCAGTACTTTGACAGGGGGCACAGATACGCAGTATTTT	CASTLTGGTDTQYF
TRBV20-1	TRBJ2-1	once	-	TGCAGTGCTAATGACATAACCCGGAATGAGCAGTTCTTC	CSANDITRNEQFF
TRBV7-7	TRBJ2-5	-	TRBD2	TGTGCCAGCAGCACCGGGACTAGCGGGGGGGGGACCCAGTACTTC	CASSTGTSGGGTQYF
TRBV19	TRBJ2-2	many	TRBD2	TGTGCCAGTAGTTCCCGGGGGGCCGGGGAGCTGTTTTTT	CASSSRGAGELFF
TRBV25-1	TRBJ2-7	few	-	TGTGCCAGCAGTGACGACACCTACGAGCAGTACTTC	CASSDDTYEQYF
TRBV18	TRBJ2-7	-	-	TGTGCCAGCTCACCAACTGAGGGGGGCGAGCAGTACTTC	CASSPTEGGEQYF
TRBV10-3	TRBJ2-7	-	TRBD2	TGTGCCATCAGCGAAACTAGCGGGGGGGCCTTAGGCGAGCAGTACTTC	CAISETSGGALGEQYF
TRBV25-1	TRBJ1-5	-	-	TGTGCCAGCAGTGAATCGGGGGGAGGTCAGCCCCAGCATTTT	CASSESGGGQPQHF
TRBV6-1	TRBJ1-1	-	-	TGTGCCAACAGTGAACAAGGGGGAATGAACACTGAAGCTTTCTTT	CANSEQGGMNTEAFF
TRBV11-2	TRBJ2-1	once	-	TGTGCCAGCAGCTTAGATCGGGGGGCCCCCTACAATGAGCAGTTCTTC	CASSLDRGAPYNEQFF
TRBV6-2/TRBV6-3	TRBJ2-2	once	-	TGTGCCAGCAGTCCCACTCGGAACACCGGGGAGCTGTTTTTT	CASSPTRNTGELFF
TRBV6-4	TRBJ2-3	-	TRBD2	TGTGCCAGCAGTTCGGGACTAGCGAGCACAGATACGCAGTATTTT	CASSSGLASTDTQYF
TRBV6-1	TRBJ2-7	once	-	TGTGCCAGCAGTGAAGCGGTCAGGAACTACGAGCAGTACTTC	CASSEAVRNYEQYF
TRBV6-5	TRBJ2-5	-	TRBD1	TGTGCCAGCAGTTACGGGACAGGGGGCCTCAACTTC	CASSYGTGGLNF
TRBV25-1	TRBJ2-7	few	TRBD2	TGTGCCAGCAGTGTAGCGGGAGGTTACGAGCAGTACTTC	CASSVAGGYEQYF
TRBV29-1	TRBJ1-2	-	-	TGCAGCGTCACGGGACTCTTCTCGCGGGGCTACACCTTC	CSVTGLFSRGYTF
TRBV19	TRBJ1-1	-	-	TGTGCCAGTAGTATGAGGGGTACGAGAGGTTCCCCTGAAGCTTTCTTT	CASSMRGTRGSPEAFF
TRBV27	TRBJ2-7	once	TRBD1	TGTGCCAGCAGTCGGCCCCGGGACAGGGCCTACGAGCAGTACTTC	CASSRPRDRAYEQYF
TRBV5-1	TRBJ1-2	once	-	TGCGCCAGCAGCCTGGACGGCATCTATGGCTACACCTTC	CASSLDGIYGYTF
TRBV4-1	TRBJ2-3	-	-	TGCGCCAGCCATAACTCCCAGGGATACACAGATACGCAGTATTTT	CASHNSQGYTDTQYF
TRBV5-1	TRBJ2-3	-	TRBD2	TGCGCCAGCAGCACCGGACTAGCGGGGGGACCGAGCACAGATACGCAGTATTTT	CASSTGLAGGPSTDTQYF
TRBV19	TRBJ1-3	-	TRBD1	TGTGCCAGTAGTTCCGCACGGACAGGGACTGGAAACACCATATATTTT	CASSSARTGTGNTIYF
TRBV25-1	TRBJ1-1	-	-	TGTGCCAGCAGTGATAGGAGAACGGGTGAAGCTTTCTTT	CASSDRRTGEAFF
TRBV24-1	TRBJ2-1	-	TRBD2	TGTGCCACCAGTGATTCGACACTAGCGGGAGGGACGAATGAGCAGTTCTTC	CATSDSTLAGGTNEQFF
TRBV5-4	TRBJ2-2	-	-	TGTGCCAGCAGCCATACTAAGAACACCGGGGAGCTGTTTTTT	CASSHTKNTGELFF
TRBV2	TRBJ1-2	-	-	TGTGCCAGCACTATTGACAGTAACCATCTAGGGAATGGCTACACCTTC	CASTIDSNHLGNGYTF